These 5 T cell receptor beta chains came from one sample sequenced in a study of follicular helper T cells after annual influenza vaccination. Time point denoted: 2014-2015 season, 7 days after vaccination. Assay: immunoSEQ multiplex PCR; the TCRdb copy retains only in-frame clones and omits some. The sample contains 8,500 to 9,000 clones, around 80% of which appear only once. Material: CXCR5+ CD38- circulating T follicular helper cells from blood, obtained 7 days after influenza vaccination. As for subset: circulating Tfh, non-naive CD4+CXCR5+PD-1+ (ICOS+CD38+ or ICOS-CD38-). These receptors all stem from an adult who received the influenza vaccine.

V usage is TRBV27 and J usage is TRBJ2-7; TRBD2 agrees at 8 bases. Germline loops: CDR1 MNHEY, CDR2 SMNVEV (reference sequence). V lost 4 bases, J lost 1 base, and 6 bases stayed unmatched. The CDR3 loop spans 15 amino acids. CDR3 sequence reads: CASSSRVAGSYEQYF. The CDR3 nucleotides read TGTGCCAGCAGTTCTCGGGTAGCGGGGTCCTACGAGCAGTACTTC.

The chain is built from TRBV7-9 and TRBJ2-1, with D perhaps matching TRBD1 (6 bases). Germline-derived CDR1 and CDR2 are SEHNR and FQNEAQ (reference sequence). The CDR3 runs to 13 residues. V lost 4 bases and J 16 bases, leaving 20 bases between the germline ends. CDR3 region: CASSSQGTFEKFF. In DNA, the CDR3 is TGTGCCAGCAGCTCCCAGGGGACATTTGAAAAATTCTTC.

This chain uses TRBV6-6 with TRBJ1-5; 10 positions agree with TRBD1. The CDR3 has 15 amino acids. V trimming: 7 bases; J trimming: 2 bases; junction bases outside the gene matches: 5. Germline lookup yields CDR1 MNHNY and CDR2 SVGAGI (reference sequence). CDR3 DNA sequence: TGTGCCAGCACTACGACAGGGGGCGGCAATCAGCCCCAGCATTTT. Translation: CASTTTGGGNQPQHF.

The rearrangement uses TRBV6-1 and TRBJ1-5; D remains unclear. The CDR3 totals 13 residues. Trimming pared 8 bases from V and 2 bases from J, leaving 10 bases between. Germline loops: CDR1 MNHNS, CDR2 SASEGT. The CDR3 is CASLKAGNQPQHF. The CDR3 coding sequence is TGTGCCAGCCTTAAGGCCGGCAATCAGCCCCAGCATTTT.

J is TRBJ1-3 and V is TRBV18; TRBD1 aligns across 7 bases. CDR1 is KGHSH, CDR2 LQKENI, per germline. The CDR3 is 15 residues long. V dropped 3 bases and J dropped 0; count of bases not matched to a gene: 2. This CDR3 reads CASSPGQYSGNTIYF. As DNA, the CDR3 is TGTGCCAGCTCACCGGGACAGTACTCTGGAAACACCATATATTTT.